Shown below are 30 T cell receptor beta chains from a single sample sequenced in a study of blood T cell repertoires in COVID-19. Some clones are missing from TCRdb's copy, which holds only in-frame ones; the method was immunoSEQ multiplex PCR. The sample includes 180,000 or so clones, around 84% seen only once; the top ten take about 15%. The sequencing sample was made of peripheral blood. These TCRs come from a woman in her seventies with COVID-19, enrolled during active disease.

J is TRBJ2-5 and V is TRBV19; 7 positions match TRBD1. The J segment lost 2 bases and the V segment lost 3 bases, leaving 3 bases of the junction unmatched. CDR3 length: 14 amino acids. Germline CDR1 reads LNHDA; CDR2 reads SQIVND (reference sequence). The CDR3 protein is CASSMSRGQETQYF. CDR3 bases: TGTGCCAGTAGTATGAGCAGGGGGCAAGAGACCCAGTACTTC.

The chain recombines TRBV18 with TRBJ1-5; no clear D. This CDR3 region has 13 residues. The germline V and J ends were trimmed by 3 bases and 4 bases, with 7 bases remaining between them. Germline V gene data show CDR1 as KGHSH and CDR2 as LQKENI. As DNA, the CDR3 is TGTGCCAGCTCACCGGTGGAGAATCAGCCCCAGCATTTT. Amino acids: CASSPVENQPQHF.

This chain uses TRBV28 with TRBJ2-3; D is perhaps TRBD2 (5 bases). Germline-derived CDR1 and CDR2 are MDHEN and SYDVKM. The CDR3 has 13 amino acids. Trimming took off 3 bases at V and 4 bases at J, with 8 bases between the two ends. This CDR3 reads CASSFEGPDTQYF. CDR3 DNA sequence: TGTGCCAGCAGTTTTGAGGGTCCAGATACGCAGTATTTT.

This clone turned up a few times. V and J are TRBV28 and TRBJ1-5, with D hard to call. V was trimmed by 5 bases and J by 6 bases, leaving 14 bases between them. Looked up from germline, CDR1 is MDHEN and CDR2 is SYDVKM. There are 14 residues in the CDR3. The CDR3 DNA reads TGTGCCAGCAGTCCCAATTTTGCGGGTCAGCCCCAGCATTTT. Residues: CASSPNFAGQPQHF.

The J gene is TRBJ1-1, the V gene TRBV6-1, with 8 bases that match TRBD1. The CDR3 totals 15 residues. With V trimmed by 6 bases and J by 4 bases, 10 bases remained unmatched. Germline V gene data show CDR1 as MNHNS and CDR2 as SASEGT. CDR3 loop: CASRTGDLSSTEAFF. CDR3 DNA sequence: TGTGCCAGCAGGACAGGGGACCTTTCTAGCACTGAAGCTTTCTTT.

Here the CDR3 DNA reads TGTGCCAGCAGTTTCTGGGACAGGGCTGAAGCTTTCTTT. Amino acid sequence: CASSFWDRAEAFF. V gene TRBV28 combines with J gene TRBJ1-1, with 9 bases identical to TRBD1. The ends lost 3 bases at V and 6 bases at J; junction bases unmatched: 2. In germline, CDR1 is MDHEN, CDR2 SYDVKM. The CDR3 has 13 amino acids.

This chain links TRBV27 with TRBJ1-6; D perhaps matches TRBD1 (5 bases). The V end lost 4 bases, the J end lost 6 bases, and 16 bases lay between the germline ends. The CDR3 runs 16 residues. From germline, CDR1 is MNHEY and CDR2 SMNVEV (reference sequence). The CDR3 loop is CASSYPRGLGNSPLHF. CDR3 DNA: TGTGCCAGCAGTTACCCACGGGGGTTGGGTAATTCACCCCTCCACTTT.

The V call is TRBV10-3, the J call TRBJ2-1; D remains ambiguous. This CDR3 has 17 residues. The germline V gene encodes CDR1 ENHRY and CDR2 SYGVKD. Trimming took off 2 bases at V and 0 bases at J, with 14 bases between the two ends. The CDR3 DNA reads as TGTGCCATCAGTGAGGGCAACCCACGAAGCTCCTACAATGAGCAGTTCTTC. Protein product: CAISEGNPRSSYNEQFF.

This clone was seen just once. The chain's CDR3 is CASRGRPDTQYF. CDR3 nucleotides: TGCGCCAGCAGGGGGAGGCCAGATACGCAGTATTTT. The chain combines TRBV10-2 with TRBJ2-3; D is possibly TRBD2 (6 bases). The CDR3 covers 12 residues. Germline V gene lookup returns CDR1 WSHSY and CDR2 SAAADI. The ends were cut back, 6 bases at V and 4 bases at J, with 8 bases in the middle.

The CDR3 loop is CASSLSNQETQYF. CDR3 DNA sequence: TGCGCCAGCAGCTTGTCTAACCAAGAGACCCAGTACTTC. The rearrangement links TRBV5-1 to TRBJ2-5; D remains ambiguous. CDR1 and CDR2 (germline): SGHRS, YFSETQ. The CDR3 consists of 13 residues. V was pared by 1 base and J by 0 bases, with 4 bases between.

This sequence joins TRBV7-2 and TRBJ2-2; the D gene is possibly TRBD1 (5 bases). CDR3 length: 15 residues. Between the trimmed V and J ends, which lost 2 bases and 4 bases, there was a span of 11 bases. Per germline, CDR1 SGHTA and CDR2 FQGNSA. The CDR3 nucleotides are TGTGCCAGCAGCTTAAAGGGGCGCGGCACCGGGGAGCTGTTTTTT. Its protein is CASSLKGRGTGELFF.

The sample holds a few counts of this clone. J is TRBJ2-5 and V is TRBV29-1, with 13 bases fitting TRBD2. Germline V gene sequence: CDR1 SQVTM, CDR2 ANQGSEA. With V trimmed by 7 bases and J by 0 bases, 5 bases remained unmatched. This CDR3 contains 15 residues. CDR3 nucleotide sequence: TGCAGCGCCTGGGGACTAGCGGGGAACCAAGAGACCCAGTACTTC. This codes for CSAWGLAGNQETQYF. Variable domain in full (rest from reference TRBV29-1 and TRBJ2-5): SAVISQKPSRDICQRGTSLTIQCQVDSQVTMMFWYRQQPGQSLTLIATANQGSEATYESGFVIDKFPISRPNLTFSTLTVSNMSPEDSSIYLCSAWGLAGNQETQYFGPGTRLLVL.

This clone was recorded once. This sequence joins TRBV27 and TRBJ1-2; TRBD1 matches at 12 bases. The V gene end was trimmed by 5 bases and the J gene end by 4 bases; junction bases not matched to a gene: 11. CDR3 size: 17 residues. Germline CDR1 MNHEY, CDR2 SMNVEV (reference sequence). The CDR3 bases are TGTGCCAGCAGTCTTTCCGGGACAGGGGGCCTAGCCTATGGCTACACCTTC. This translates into CASSLSGTGGLAYGYTF.

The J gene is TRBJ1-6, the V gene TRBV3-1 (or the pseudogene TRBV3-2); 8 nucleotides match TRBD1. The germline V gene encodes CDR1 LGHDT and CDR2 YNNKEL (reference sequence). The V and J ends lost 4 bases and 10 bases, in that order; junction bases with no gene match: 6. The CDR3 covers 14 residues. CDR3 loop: CASSRGQGRSPLHF. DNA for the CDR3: TGTGCCAGCAGCCGTGGACAGGGTCGATCACCCCTCCACTTT.

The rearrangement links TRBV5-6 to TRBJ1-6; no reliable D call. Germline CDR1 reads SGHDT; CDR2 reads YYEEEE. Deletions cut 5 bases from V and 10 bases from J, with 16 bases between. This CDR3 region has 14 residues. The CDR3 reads CASSPGRVGSPLHF. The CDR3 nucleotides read TGTGCCAGCAGTCCCGGTCGGGTAGGCTCACCCCTCCACTTT. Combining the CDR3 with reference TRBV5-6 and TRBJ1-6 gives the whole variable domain DAGVTQSPTHLIKTRGQQVTLRCSPKSGHDTVSWYQQALGQGPQFIFQYYEEEERQRGNFPDRFSGHQFPNYSSELNVNALLLGDSALYLCASSPGRVGSPLHFGNGTRLTVT.

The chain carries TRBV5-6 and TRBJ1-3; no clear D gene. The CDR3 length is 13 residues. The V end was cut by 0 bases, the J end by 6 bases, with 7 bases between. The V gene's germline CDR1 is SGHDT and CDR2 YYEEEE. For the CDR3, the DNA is TGTGCCAGCAGCTTGGTTTTGGCAAACACCATATATTTT. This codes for CASSLVLANTIYF.

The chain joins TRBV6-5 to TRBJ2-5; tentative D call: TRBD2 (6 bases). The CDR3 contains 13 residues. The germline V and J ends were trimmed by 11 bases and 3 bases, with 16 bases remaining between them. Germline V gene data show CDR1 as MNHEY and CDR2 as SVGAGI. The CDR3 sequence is CAGRGAGKETQYF. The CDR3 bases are TGTGCCGGGCGAGGTGCGGGGAAAGAGACCCAGTACTTC.

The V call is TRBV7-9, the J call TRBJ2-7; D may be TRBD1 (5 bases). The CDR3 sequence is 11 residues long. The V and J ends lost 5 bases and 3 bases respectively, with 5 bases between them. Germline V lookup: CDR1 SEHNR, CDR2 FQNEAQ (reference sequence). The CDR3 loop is CASSDSYEQYF. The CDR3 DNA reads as TGTGCCAGCAGCGACAGCTACGAGCAGTACTTC.

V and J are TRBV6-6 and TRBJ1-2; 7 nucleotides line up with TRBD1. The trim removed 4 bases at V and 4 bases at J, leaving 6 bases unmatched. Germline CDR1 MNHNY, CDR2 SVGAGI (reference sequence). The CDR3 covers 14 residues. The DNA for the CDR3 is TGTGCCAGCAGTTCAGGGGACAGCTTCTATGGCTACACCTTC. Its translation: CASSSGDSFYGYTF.

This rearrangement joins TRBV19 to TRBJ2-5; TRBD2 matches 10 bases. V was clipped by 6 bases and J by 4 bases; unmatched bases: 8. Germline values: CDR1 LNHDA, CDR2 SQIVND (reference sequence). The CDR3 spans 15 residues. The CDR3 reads CASRFGAGGRETQYF. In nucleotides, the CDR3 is TGTGCCAGTAGATTTGGAGCGGGGGGGCGAGAGACCCAGTACTTC.

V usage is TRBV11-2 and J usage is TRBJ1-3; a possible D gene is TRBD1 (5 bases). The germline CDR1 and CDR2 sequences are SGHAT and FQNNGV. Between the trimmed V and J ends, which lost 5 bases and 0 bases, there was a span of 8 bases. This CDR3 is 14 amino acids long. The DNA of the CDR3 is TGTGCCAGCAGCAGGGGTTACTCTGGAAACACCATATATTTT. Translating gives CASSRGYSGNTIYF.

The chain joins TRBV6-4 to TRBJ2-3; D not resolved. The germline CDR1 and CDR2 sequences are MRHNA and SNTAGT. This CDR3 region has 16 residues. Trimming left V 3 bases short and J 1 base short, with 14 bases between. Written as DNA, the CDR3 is TGTGCCAGCAGTGAAGTCTTAGGAGTAGGCACAGATACGCAGTATTTT. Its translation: CASSEVLGVGTDTQYF.

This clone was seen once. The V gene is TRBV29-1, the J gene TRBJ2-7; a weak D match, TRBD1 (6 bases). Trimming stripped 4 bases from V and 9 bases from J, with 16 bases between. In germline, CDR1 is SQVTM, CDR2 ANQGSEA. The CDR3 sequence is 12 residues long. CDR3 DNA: TGCAGCGTTGCTGGCCAGGGGATTGGGCAGTACTTC. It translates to CSVAGQGIGQYF.

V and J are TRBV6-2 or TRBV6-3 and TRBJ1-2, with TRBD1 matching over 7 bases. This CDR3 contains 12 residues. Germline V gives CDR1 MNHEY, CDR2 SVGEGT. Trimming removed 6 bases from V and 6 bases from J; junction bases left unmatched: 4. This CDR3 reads CASSWTGDGYTF. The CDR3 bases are TGTGCCAGCAGCTGGACAGGAGATGGCTACACCTTC.

The CDR3 region is CASSPGQDVHQPQHF. The DNA for the CDR3 is TGTGCCAGCAGTCCGGGACAGGATGTTCATCAGCCCCAGCATTTT. V usage is TRBV28 and J usage is TRBJ1-5, with TRBD1 matching over 8 bases. Unmatched junction bases numbered 8, after V lost 5 bases and J lost 5 bases. Per germline, CDR1 MDHEN and CDR2 SYDVKM. The CDR3 contains 15 residues.

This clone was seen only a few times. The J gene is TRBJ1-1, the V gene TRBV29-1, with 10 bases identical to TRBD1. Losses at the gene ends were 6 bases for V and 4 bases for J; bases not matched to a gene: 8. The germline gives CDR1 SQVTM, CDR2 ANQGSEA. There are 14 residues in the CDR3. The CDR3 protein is CSVLRDRGLTEAFF. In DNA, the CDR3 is TGCAGCGTGCTCCGGGACAGGGGTCTCACTGAAGCTTTCTTT.

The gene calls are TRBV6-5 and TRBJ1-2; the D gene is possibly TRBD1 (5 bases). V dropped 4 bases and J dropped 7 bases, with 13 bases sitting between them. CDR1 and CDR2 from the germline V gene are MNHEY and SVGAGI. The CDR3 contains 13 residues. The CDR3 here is CASSSEGMGGYTF. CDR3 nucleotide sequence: TGTGCCAGCAGTTCGGAGGGGATGGGTGGCTACACCTTC.

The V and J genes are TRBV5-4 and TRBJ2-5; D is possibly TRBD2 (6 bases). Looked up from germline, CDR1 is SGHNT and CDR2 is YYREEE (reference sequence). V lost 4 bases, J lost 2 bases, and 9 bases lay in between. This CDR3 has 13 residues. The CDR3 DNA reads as TGTGCCAGCAGCAGGGACTTTCAAGAGACCCAGTACTTC. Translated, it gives CASSRDFQETQYF. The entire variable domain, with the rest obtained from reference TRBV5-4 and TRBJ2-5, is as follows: ETGVTQSPTHLIKTRGQQVTLRCSSQSGHNTVSWYQQALGQGPQFIFQYYREEENGRGNFPPRFSGLQFPNYSSELNVNALELDDSALYLCASSRDFQETQYFGPGTRLLVL.

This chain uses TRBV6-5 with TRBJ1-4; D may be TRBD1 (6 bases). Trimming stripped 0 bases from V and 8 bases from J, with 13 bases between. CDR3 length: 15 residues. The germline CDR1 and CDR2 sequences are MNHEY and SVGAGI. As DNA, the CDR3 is TGTGCCAGCAGTTACTCAACAGGGAAAGGGGAAAAACTGTTTTTT. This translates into CASSYSTGKGEKLFF.

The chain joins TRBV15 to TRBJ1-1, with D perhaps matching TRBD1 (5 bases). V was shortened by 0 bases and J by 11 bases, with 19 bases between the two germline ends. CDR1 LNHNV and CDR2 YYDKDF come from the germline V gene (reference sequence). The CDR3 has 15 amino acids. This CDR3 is CATSRDAATENSAFF. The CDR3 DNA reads TGTGCCACCAGCAGAGATGCTGCGACAGAGAATAGTGCTTTCTTT.